The 5 T cell receptor beta chains below come from one sample, sequenced in a study of T cells in Graves' hyperthyroidism and ophthalmopathy. RNA transcripts gave rise to amplified TCR beta CDR3 regions. A set of HTBI primers served as the primers for a first-round RT-PCR of the TCR CDR3. TCRdb re-called the multiplex PCR reads through MiXCR, storing one row per CDR3 protein. The data show 500,000 to 600,000 distinct CDR3 sequences, with over 15% seen just once and more than 15% held by the top ten. The specimen sequenced was blood. The receptors were gathered from a woman in her late teens or twenties with Graves' hyperthyroidism.

This clonotype was seen at least ten times. The V call is TRBV6-1, the J call TRBJ2-1; 11 nucleotides align to TRBD1. Germline CDR1 is MNHNS and CDR2 is SASEGT. J lost 7 bases, V lost 6 bases, and 8 bases had no gene match. The CDR3 runs to 15 residues. CDR3 bases: TGTGCCAGCAGCCTTACGGGACAGGGGGTTAATGAGCAGTTCTTC. Protein product: CASSLTGQGVNEQFF.

The chain joins TRBV29-1 to TRBJ2-7, with D possibly called TRBD1 or TRBD2 (5 bases each). The CDR3 is 13 amino acids. V lost 6 bases and J 0 bases, leaving 12 bases between the germline ends. The germline gives CDR1 SQVTM, CDR2 ANQGSEA. The CDR3 DNA reads as TGCAGCGTGCCGGGACCGAGCTCCTACGAGCAGTACTTC. Translating gives CSVPGPSSYEQYF.

The sample holds many counts of this clonotype. The junction differs from germline at one of its ends, possibly a read error. V usage is TRBV5-1 and J usage is TRBJ2-2; D might be TRBD2 (5 bases). The CDR3 sequence is 15 residues long. Germline loops: CDR1 SGHRS, CDR2 YFSETQ. CDR3 region: CASSPGLANTGELFF. The CDR3 region has the DNA TGTGCCAGCAGTCCCGGACTGGCGAACACCGGGGAGCTGTTTTTT.

This clonotype was observed many times. The chain employs TRBV7-2 and TRBJ2-5, with 12 bases matching TRBD1. The V gene's germline CDR1 is SGHTA and CDR2 FQGNSA. This CDR3 has 16 residues. V was clipped by 2 bases and J by 5 bases; unmatched bases: 6. The CDR3 loop is CASSLSGTGGPETQYF. CDR3 nucleotides: TGTGCCAGCAGCTTATCCGGGACAGGGGGCCCGGAGACCCAGTACTTC.

This clonotype appeared a few times. The chain is built from TRBV25-1 and TRBJ2-1, with 8 bases fitting TRBD2. Germline values: CDR1 MGHDK, CDR2 SYGVNS. The J segment lost 5 bases and the V segment lost 3 bases, leaving 6 bases of the junction unmatched. This CDR3 region has 15 residues. In nucleotides, the CDR3 is TGTGCCAGCAGTGAGTCGGGGGGGGACAACAATGAGCAGTTCTTC. Translated, it gives CASSESGGDNNEQFF.